This T cell receptor (beta chain) derives from a study of blood T cells in healthy people across ages. Primers used in a second PCR of about 6 to 11 cycles were a sample-barcoded 5' primer and a J-beta primer mix. TCRdb ran MiXCR on the 5' RACE reads and lists one entry per CDR3 protein. The repertoire consists of 850,000 to 1,000,000 distinct CDR3 sequences, with about 44% occurring once and the leading ten covering about an eighth. V lost 6 bases to trimming and J lost 1 base, with 18 bases between them. Germline V lookup: CDR1 MNHEY, CDR2 SMNVEV (reference sequence). CDR3 size: 16 residues. On this clonotype itself: No antigen is known for it.

General study results and limits: With unsorted PBMCs, a conclusive comparison of naive versus antigen-experienced cells was not possible. CMV status of donors was not determined, possibly confounding expanded clonotype changes.

The source is a man aged 25-45 years in good health. This rearrangement joins TRBV27 to TRBJ1-2; no definite D call. Sequencing was carried out using blood. For the CDR3, the DNA is TGTGCCAGCAGCCCGCGTCACACGAATCTTAACTATGGCTACACCTTC. It yields the protein CASSPRHTNLNYGYTF.